This record concerns one T cell receptor beta chain sequence. Its target is not known. The sample belongs to a study of cytomegalovirus exposure and HLA in healthy donors. Study-level findings and limits: The authors enumerated some 160 TCR beta chains as linked to cytomegalovirus.

Both 60 Vbeta primers and 13 Jbeta primers went into the PCR. TCRdb keeps only in-frame clones here, not all; method: immunoSEQ multiplex PCR. This sample's table reports tens of thousands of clones. After removal of 5 bases from V and 5 bases from J, the junction contained 9 bases not matched to a gene. This CDR3 has 14 amino acids. Germline-derived CDR1 and CDR2 are SGHVS and FNYEAQ. The sample taken for sequencing was PBMCs. The chain couples TRBV7-6 to TRBJ2-7, with 7 nucleotides matching TRBD2. This sequence was found in a woman under 40 in good health and CMV-seronegative. The CDR3 region has the DNA TGTGCCAGCAGCGCTACTAGCGCCGGGCACGAGCAGTACTTC. Translating it yields CASSATSAGHEQYF.